Below, 26 T cell receptor beta chains from the same sample are listed, as sequenced in a study of beta chain features in type 1 diabetes. General study results and limits: Type 1 diabetes patients showed a moderate but significant shortening of TCRB CDR3s in all four CD4+ subsets.

TCRB transcripts that were expressed got sequenced, as all of the isolated RNA had been reverse transcribed. Repertoires were generated with immunoSEQ multiplex PCR, while TCRdb's copy carries only in-frame clones and drops some. The repertoire has around 360,000 clones, 10% to 15% of them found once; the top ten carry around 0.01%. These receptors have no identified antigens. Source material: naive CD4+ T cells from blood. Every receptor here comes from a woman between 18 and 30 years old with type 1 diabetes.

Concerning this clone itself: Distinct nucleotide sequences in the sample also encode this CDR3. This chain uses TRBV28 with TRBJ2-1, with a tentative D call TRBD2 (5 bases). In germline, CDR1 is MDHEN, CDR2 SYDVKM. V lost 3 bases to trimming and J lost 0 bases, with 9 bases between them. This CDR3 is 15 amino acids long. As DNA, the CDR3 is TGTGCCAGCAGTTTTGGTGGGAGCTCCTACAATGAGCAGTTCTTC. Translated, it gives CASSFGGSSYNEQFF.

This chain joins TRBV7-9 and TRBJ1-1, with 9 bases lining up with TRBD1. Trimming took 5 bases from V and 5 from J; bases not matched to a gene: 9. This CDR3 contains 15 residues. CDR1 is SEHNR, CDR2 FQNEAQ, per germline (reference sequence). CDR3 nucleotides: TGTGCCAGCAGCAGGGACAGGGCTCTAAGGACTGAAGCTTTCTTT. Translated, it gives CASSRDRALRTEAFF.

A few counts support this clone. The chain recombines TRBV6-5 with TRBJ2-1, with 8 bases matching TRBD2. The CDR3 length is 12 residues. V gave up 7 bases and J gave up 5 bases; unmatched junction bases: 1. Per germline, CDR1 MNHEY and CDR2 SVGAGI. The CDR3 protein is CASTRGDNEQFF. The CDR3 DNA reads as TGTGCCAGCACGCGGGGGGACAATGAGCAGTTCTTC.

The J gene is TRBJ2-7, the V gene TRBV4-1; 9 nucleotides align to TRBD2. Germline CDR1 is MGHRA and CDR2 is YSYEKL. CDR3 length equals 14 residues. Germline trimming cut 3 bases from V and 3 bases from J; bases unmatched to any gene: 3. The CDR3 here is CASSQRGGLYEQYF. CDR3 nucleotides: TGCGCCAGCAGCCAGCGGGGGGGCCTCTACGAGCAGTACTTC.

This clone was seen more than once but under ten times. The chain is built from TRBV2 and TRBJ2-7; 11 bases agree with TRBD2. This CDR3 comprises 15 residues. Trimming at V came to 7 bases and at J to 2 bases, leaving 7 bases not matched to a gene. From germline, CDR1 is SNHLY and CDR2 FYNNEI. The CDR3 DNA sequence: TGTGCCAGCAAGGGACTAGCGGACGTCGCCTACGAGCAGTACTTC. It translates to CASKGLADVAYEQYF. Full variable domain (remainder filled in from reference TRBV2 and TRBJ2-7): EPEVTQTPSHQVTQMGQEVILRCVPISNHLYFYWYRQILGQKVEFLVSFYNNEISEKSEIFDDQFSVERPDGSNFTLKIRSTKLEDSAMYFCASKGLADVAYEQYFGPGTRLTVT.

The V call is TRBV29-1, the J call TRBJ2-5; 7 nucleotides match TRBD2. This CDR3 has 13 amino acids. Germline CDR1 SQVTM, CDR2 ANQGSEA. The CDR3 region is CSGGGESLETQYF. In DNA, the CDR3 is TGCAGTGGGGGGGGAGAAAGCTTGGAGACCCAGTACTTC.

The chain links TRBV2 to TRBJ2-5, with no clear D. The length of the CDR3 is 12 residues. Germline values: CDR1 SNHLY, CDR2 FYNNEI. V shed 2 bases and J shed 5 bases, with 6 bases lying between them. The DNA for the CDR3 is TGTGCCAGCAGTGAACTGGAGGAGACCCAGTACTTC. Its protein product is CASSELEETQYF.

This clone was seen only a few times. The chain couples TRBV7-9 to TRBJ1-2, with 8 bases that match TRBD1. CDR3 length: 18 residues. CDR1 is SEHNR, CDR2 FQNEAQ, per germline (reference sequence). V shed 5 bases, J shed 3 bases, and the junction held 17 bases outside the gene matches. CDR3 loop: CASSPGTGATRFHYGYTF. The CDR3 DNA follows: TGTGCCAGCAGCCCGGGGACAGGCGCTACTCGATTCCACTATGGCTACACCTTC. The whole variable domain, remainder taken from reference TRBV7-9 and TRBJ1-2, is DTGVSQNPRHKITKRGQNVTFRCDPISEHNRLYWYRQTLGQGPEFLTYFQNEAQLEKSRLLSDRFSAERPKGSFSTLEIQRTEQGDSAMYLCASSPGTGATRFHYGYTFGSGTRLTVV.

This clone was seen a handful of times. The gene calls are TRBV30 and TRBJ2-1; possibly TRBD2 for D (5 bases). Germline V CDR1 and CDR2: GTSNPN, SVGIG (reference sequence). V dropped 2 bases and J dropped 8 bases, with 13 bases sitting between them. The CDR3 extends over 13 amino acids. As DNA, the CDR3 is TGTGCCTGGAGTCGTTCGCGGGTGGATGAGCAGTTCTTC. Translation: CAWSRSRVDEQFF. Looking up the rest from reference TRBV30 and TRBJ2-1 gives the full variable domain: SQTIHQWPATLVQPVGSPLSLECTVEGTSNPNLYWYRQAAGRGLQLLFYSVGIGQISSEVPQNLSASRPQDRQFILSSKKLLLSDSGFYLCAWSRSRVDEQFFGPGTRLTVL.

This clone was seen a handful of times. The chain joins TRBV7-8 to TRBJ1-2; TRBD1 agrees at 7 bases. The germline V gene encodes CDR1 SGHVS and CDR2 FQNEAQ. The CDR3 has 12 residues. V lost 4 bases, J lost 5 bases, and 1 base stayed unmatched. CDR3 sequence reads: CASSSQGYGYTF. DNA for the CDR3: TGTGCCAGCAGCTCACAGGGGTATGGCTACACCTTC.

This clone has more than one count but fewer than ten. This chain uses TRBV19 with TRBJ2-3; 8 bases are shared with TRBD2. Germline V lookup: CDR1 LNHDA, CDR2 SQIVND (reference sequence). CDR3 size: 14 residues. V lost 3 bases and J lost 4; bases outside the gene matches: 3. The CDR3 coding sequence is TGTGCCAGTAGTATTGCGGGGGGCCCAGATACGCAGTATTTT. This codes for CASSIAGGPDTQYF.

This clone came up a few times. The chain couples TRBV11-2 to TRBJ1-1; no definite D call. The germline gives CDR1 SGHAT, CDR2 FQNNGV. This CDR3 contains 13 residues. V dropped 1 base and J dropped 2 bases, with 5 bases sitting between them. CDR3 residues: CASSLAKNTEAFF. CDR3 bases: TGTGCCAGCAGCTTAGCAAAAAACACTGAAGCTTTCTTT. Based on the CDR3 plus reference TRBV11-2 and TRBJ1-1, the full variable domain is EAGVAQSPRYKIIEKRQSVAFWCNPISGHATLYWYQQILGQGPKLLIQFQNNGVVDDSQLPKDRFSAERLKGVDSTLKIQPAKLEDSAVYLCASSLAKNTEAFFGQGTRLTVV.

This clone was seen only a few times. The rearrangement joins TRBV19 to TRBJ2-1; D remains ambiguous. Trimming shortened V by 5 bases and J by 0 bases, and 11 bases separated the two germline ends. The CDR3 length is 15 residues. CDR1 is LNHDA, CDR2 SQIVND, per germline (reference sequence). The CDR3 protein is CASSPPGSSYNEQFF. CDR3 bases: TGTGCCAGTAGTCCTCCGGGTAGCTCCTACAATGAGCAGTTCTTC.

The chain carries TRBV14 and TRBJ2-7, with 10 bases identical to TRBD2. Per germline, CDR1 SGHDN and CDR2 FVKESK. The CDR3 is made up of 13 amino acids. Trimming at V came to 4 bases and at J to 7 bases, leaving 4 bases not matched to a gene. The DNA for the CDR3 is TGTGCCAGCAGCCCTAGCGGGAGAGGGGAGCAGTACTTC. Translation gives CASSPSGRGEQYF.

The chain joins TRBV11-2 to TRBJ2-7; TRBD2 aligns across 8 bases. The V segment lost 8 bases and the J segment 1 base; nucleotides outside the gene matches: 4. In germline, CDR1 is SGHAT, CDR2 FQNNGV. This CDR3 region has 13 residues. The CDR3 coding sequence is TGTGCCAGCCGGGGGGGAGCATCCTACGAGCAGTACTTC. Translated: CASRGGASYEQYF.

This clone turned up a few times. V usage is TRBV30 and J usage is TRBJ1-1; TRBD1 is a possible D gene (6 bases). This CDR3 has 14 residues. Trimming stripped 1 base from V and 4 bases from J, with 13 bases between. Per the germline V gene, CDR1 is GTSNPN and CDR2 is SVGIG (reference sequence). The CDR3 loop reads CAWSGYTGITEAFF. DNA for the CDR3: TGTGCCTGGAGTGGGTACACAGGGATCACTGAAGCTTTCTTT. Based on the CDR3 plus reference TRBV30 and TRBJ1-1, the full variable domain is SQTIHQWPATLVQPVGSPLSLECTVEGTSNPNLYWYRQAAGRGLQLLFYSVGIGQISSEVPQNLSASRPQDRQFILSSKKLLLSDSGFYLCAWSGYTGITEAFFGQGTRLTVV.

This clone was counted a few times. This sequence joins TRBV10-2 and TRBJ1-6; D is perhaps TRBD1 (5 bases). Germline CDR1 and CDR2: WSHSY and SAAADI. The CDR3 loop spans 14 amino acids. V was clipped by 6 bases and J by 6 bases, with 12 bases between them. CDR3 coding DNA: TGCGCCAGCAGAGGGGATACAAGTAATTCACCCCTCCACTTT. Its translation: CASRGDTSNSPLHF.

The chain couples TRBV28 to TRBJ1-4; D is uncertain. V lost 6 bases to trimming and J lost 2 bases, with 10 bases between them. The CDR3 has 14 residues. Germline V lookup: CDR1 MDHEN, CDR2 SYDVKM. The CDR3 region is CASSRPGTNEKLFF. For the CDR3, the DNA is TGTGCCAGCAGCAGACCGGGGACTAATGAAAAACTGTTTTTT. The full variable domain, rest sourced from reference TRBV28 and TRBJ1-4, is DVKVTQSSRYLVKRTGEKVFLECVQDMDHENMFWYRQDPGLGLRLIYFSYDVKMKEKGDIPEGYSVSREKKERFSLILESASTNQTSMYLCASSRPGTNEKLFFGSGTQLSVL.

V usage is TRBV7-9 and J usage is TRBJ2-3, with D perhaps TRBD1 (6 bases). The CDR3 consists of 16 residues. Germline V lookup: CDR1 SEHNR, CDR2 FQNEAQ (reference sequence). Trimming took off 5 bases at V and 0 bases at J, with 15 bases between the two ends. DNA of the CDR3: TGTGCCAGCAGCCTAACGACAGGTCCTAGCACAGATACGCAGTATTTT. It specifies CASSLTTGPSTDTQYF.

The chain is built from TRBV5-6 and TRBJ2-5; TRBD2 might be the D (6 bases). This CDR3 is built from 14 residues. Germline V gives CDR1 SGHDT, CDR2 YYEEEE. The V end was cut by 4 bases, the J end by 7 bases, with 17 bases between. The CDR3 DNA is TGTGCCAGCAGCCCTGCGGGGACCCCGGGGACCCAGTACTTC. Residues: CASSPAGTPGTQYF.

The V gene is TRBV27, the J gene TRBJ1-2; possibly TRBD1 for D (5 bases). This CDR3 contains 14 residues. V dropped 1 base and J dropped 2 bases, with 8 bases sitting between them. The germline CDR1 and CDR2 sequences are MNHEY and SMNVEV (reference sequence). The CDR3 reads CASSLWAGNYGYTF. CDR3 nucleotide sequence: TGTGCCAGCAGTTTATGGGCAGGGAACTATGGCTACACCTTC.

This clone was detected a few times. The V gene is TRBV30, the J gene TRBJ2-3, with TRBD1 as a possible D gene (5 bases). The CDR3 is made up of 15 amino acids. Germline CDR1 reads GTSNPN; CDR2 reads SVGIG (reference sequence). V was clipped by 1 base and J by 4 bases, with 15 bases between them. Written as DNA, the CDR3 is TGTGCCTGGAGTGCCGGTGGGGCCGGGTCAGATACGCAGTATTTT. This encodes CAWSAGGAGSDTQYF.

This clone occurred a few times. The chain combines TRBV7-3 with TRBJ2-4; 14 bases map to TRBD2. The CDR3 totals 18 residues. With 2 bases clipped from V and 0 bases from J, the junction kept 3 bases outside the gene matches. CDR1 and CDR2 from the germline V gene are SGHTA and FQGTGA. CDR3 sequence reads: CASSLGLAGGGAKNIQYF. Written as DNA, the CDR3 is TGTGCCAGCAGCTTAGGACTAGCGGGAGGTGGAGCCAAAAACATTCAGTACTTC.

This clone has just a few counts. The chain is built from TRBV30 and TRBJ2-1; TRBD2 matches at 7 bases. The V segment lost 4 bases and the J segment 3 bases; nucleotides outside the gene matches: 0. The CDR3 is made up of 12 amino acids. Germline CDR1 is GTSNPN and CDR2 is SVGIG (reference sequence). CDR3 sequence reads: CAWTSGYNEQFF. The CDR3 DNA is TGTGCCTGGACTAGCGGCTACAATGAGCAGTTCTTC.

This clone has more than one count but fewer than ten. The chain employs TRBV29-1 and TRBJ2-4; possible D gene TRBD1, 6 bases. CDR3 length: 12 residues. Germline CDR1 is SQVTM and CDR2 is ANQGSEA. V was trimmed by 7 bases and J by 0 bases, leaving 7 bases between them. CDR3 region: CSGGGAKNIQYF. CDR3 sequence (DNA): TGCAGCGGAGGGGGAGCCAAAAACATTCAGTACTTC. The entire variable domain, with the rest obtained from reference TRBV29-1 and TRBJ2-4, is as follows: SAVISQKPSRDICQRGTSLTIQCQVDSQVTMMFWYRQQPGQSLTLIATANQGSEATYESGFVIDKFPISRPNLTFSTLTVSNMSPEDSSIYLCSGGGAKNIQYFGAGTRLSVL.

The chain combines TRBV5-4 with TRBJ1-2; TRBD1 agrees at 9 bases. From germline, CDR1 is SGHNT and CDR2 YYREEE (reference sequence). This CDR3 contains 14 residues. The junction had 8 bases not matched to a gene; V was cut back by 4 bases and J by 7 bases. The CDR3 reads CASSTGQGRGGYTF. CDR3 bases: TGTGCCAGCAGCACGGGACAGGGAAGAGGTGGCTACACCTTC.